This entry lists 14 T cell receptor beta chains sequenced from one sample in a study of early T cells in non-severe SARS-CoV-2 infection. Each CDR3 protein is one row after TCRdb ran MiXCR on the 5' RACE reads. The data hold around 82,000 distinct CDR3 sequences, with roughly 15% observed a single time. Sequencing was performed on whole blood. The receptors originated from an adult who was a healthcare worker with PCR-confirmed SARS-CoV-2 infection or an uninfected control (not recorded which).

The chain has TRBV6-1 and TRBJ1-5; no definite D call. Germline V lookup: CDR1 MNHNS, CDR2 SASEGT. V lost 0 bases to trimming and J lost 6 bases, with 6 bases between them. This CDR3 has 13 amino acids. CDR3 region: CASSEAKSQPQHF. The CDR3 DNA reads TGTGCCAGCAGTGAAGCTAAAAGTCAGCCCCAGCATTTT.

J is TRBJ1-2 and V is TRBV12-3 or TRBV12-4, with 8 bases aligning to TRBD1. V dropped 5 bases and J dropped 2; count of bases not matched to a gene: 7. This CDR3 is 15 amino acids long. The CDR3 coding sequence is TGTGCCAGCAGTCCACGGACAGGGAGGAACTATGGCTACACCTTC. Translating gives CASSPRTGRNYGYTF.

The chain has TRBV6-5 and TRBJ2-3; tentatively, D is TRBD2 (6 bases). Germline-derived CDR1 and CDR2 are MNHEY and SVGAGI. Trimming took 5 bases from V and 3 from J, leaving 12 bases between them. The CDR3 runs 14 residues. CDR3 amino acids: CASSRRGLTDTQYF. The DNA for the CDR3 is TGTGCCAGCAGTCGACGGGGGTTAACAGATACGCAGTATTTT.

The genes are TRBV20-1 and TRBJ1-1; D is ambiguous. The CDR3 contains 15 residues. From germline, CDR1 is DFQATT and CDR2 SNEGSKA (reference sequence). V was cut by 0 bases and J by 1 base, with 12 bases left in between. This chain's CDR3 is CSARESRLPNTEAFF. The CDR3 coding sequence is TGCAGTGCTAGAGAGTCCCGACTTCCGAACACTGAAGCTTTCTTT.

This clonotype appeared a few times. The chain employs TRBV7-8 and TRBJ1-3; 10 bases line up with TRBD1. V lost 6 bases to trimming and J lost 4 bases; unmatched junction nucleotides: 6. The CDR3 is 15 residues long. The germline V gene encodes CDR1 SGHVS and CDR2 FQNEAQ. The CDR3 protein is CASRRDRGLGNTIYF. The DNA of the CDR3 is TGTGCCAGCAGGAGAGACAGGGGGCTAGGAAACACCATATATTTT.

CDR3 region: CASSLAPQPNYGYTF. CDR3 DNA sequence: TGTGCCAGCAGCCTAGCCCCACAACCCAACTATGGCTACACCTTC. The chain joins TRBV11-2 to TRBJ1-2, with D hard to call. Germline CDR1 is SGHAT and CDR2 is FQNNGV. Trimming took 5 bases from V and 2 from J, leaving 15 bases between them. This CDR3 is built from 15 residues.

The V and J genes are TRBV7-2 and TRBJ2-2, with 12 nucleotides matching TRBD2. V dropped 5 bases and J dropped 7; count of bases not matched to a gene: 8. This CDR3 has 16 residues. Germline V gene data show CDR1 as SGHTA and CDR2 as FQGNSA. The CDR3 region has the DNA TGTGCCAGCAGCCCAACTAGCGGGGGGTATAGCGGGGAGCTGTTTTTT. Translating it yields CASSPTSGGYSGELFF.

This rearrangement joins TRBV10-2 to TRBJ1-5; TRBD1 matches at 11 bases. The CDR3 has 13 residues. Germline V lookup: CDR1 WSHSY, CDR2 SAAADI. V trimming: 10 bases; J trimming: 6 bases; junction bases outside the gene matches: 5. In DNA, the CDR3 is TGCGCCACCACCGGGACAGGGGGTCAGCCCCAGCATTTT. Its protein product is CATTGTGGQPQHF.

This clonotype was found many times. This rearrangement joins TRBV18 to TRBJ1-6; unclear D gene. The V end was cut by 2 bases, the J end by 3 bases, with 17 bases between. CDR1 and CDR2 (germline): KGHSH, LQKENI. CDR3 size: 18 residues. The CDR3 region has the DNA TGTGCCAGCTCACCATTGAGTTCGGGGAAACGCTATAATTCACCCCTCCACTTT. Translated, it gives CASSPLSSGKRYNSPLHF. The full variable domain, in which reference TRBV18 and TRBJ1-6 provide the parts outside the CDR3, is NAGVMQNPRHLVRRRGQEARLRCSPMKGHSHVYWYRQLPEEGLKFMVYLQKENIIDESGMPKERFSAEFPKEGPSILRIQQVVRGDSAAYFCASSPLSSGKRYNSPLHFGNGTRLTVT.

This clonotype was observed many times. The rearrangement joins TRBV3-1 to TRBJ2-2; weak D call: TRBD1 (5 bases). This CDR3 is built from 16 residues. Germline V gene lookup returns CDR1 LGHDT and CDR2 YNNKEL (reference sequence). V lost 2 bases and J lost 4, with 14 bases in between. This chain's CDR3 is CASSQISRQSTGELFF. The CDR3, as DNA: TGTGCCAGCAGCCAAATATCGCGACAGTCCACCGGGGAGCTGTTTTTT.

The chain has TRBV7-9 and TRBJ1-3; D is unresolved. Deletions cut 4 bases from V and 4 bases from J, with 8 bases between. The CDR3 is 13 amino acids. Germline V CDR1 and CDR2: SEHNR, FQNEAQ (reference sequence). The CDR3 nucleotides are TGTGCCAGCAGCTCCTTTGAGGGAAACACCATATATTTT. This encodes CASSSFEGNTIYF.

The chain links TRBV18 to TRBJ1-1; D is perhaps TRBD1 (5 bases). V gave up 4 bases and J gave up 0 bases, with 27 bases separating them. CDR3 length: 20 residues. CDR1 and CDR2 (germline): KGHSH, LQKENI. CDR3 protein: CASSRYLIQGKGEMNTEAFF. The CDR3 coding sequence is TGTGCCAGCTCACGATACCTCATTCAGGGAAAGGGCGAAATGAACACTGAAGCTTTCTTT.

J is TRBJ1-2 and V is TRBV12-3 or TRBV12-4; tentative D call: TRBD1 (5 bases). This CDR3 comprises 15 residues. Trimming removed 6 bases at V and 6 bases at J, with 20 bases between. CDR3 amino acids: CASSPGDGFPDGYTF. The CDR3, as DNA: TGTGCCAGCAGCCCCGGGGACGGGTTCCCTGATGGCTACACCTTC.

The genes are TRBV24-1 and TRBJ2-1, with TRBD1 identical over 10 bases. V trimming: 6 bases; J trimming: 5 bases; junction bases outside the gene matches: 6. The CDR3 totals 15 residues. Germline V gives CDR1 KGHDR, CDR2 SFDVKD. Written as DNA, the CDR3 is TGTGCCACCAGTTCTACGGGACAGGGGAACAATGAGCAGTTCTTC. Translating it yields CATSSTGQGNNEQFF.